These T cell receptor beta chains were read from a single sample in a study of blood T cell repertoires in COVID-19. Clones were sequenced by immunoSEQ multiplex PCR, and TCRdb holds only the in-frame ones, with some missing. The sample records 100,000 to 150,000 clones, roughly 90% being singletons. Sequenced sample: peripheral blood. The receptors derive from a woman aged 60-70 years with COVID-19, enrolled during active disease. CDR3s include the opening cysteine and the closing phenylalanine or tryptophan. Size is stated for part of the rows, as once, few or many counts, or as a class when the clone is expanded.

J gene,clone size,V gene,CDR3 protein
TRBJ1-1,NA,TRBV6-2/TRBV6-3,CASSVQGMNTEAFF
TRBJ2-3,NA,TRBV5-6,CASSRMLNRLAGGTDTQYF
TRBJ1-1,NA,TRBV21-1,CASRRTGGGGNTEAFF
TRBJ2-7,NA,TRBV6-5,CASSIGGQHPYEQYF
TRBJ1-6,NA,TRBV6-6,CASRTTGQGNSLHF
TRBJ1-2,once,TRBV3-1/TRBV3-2,CASGQDSRYGYTF
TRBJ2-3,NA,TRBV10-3,CAISEDRNTQYF
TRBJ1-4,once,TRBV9,CASSEAGTDEKLFF
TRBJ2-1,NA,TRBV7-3,CASSLKPSGALDEQFF
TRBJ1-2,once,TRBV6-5,CASSYGQFNWGYTF
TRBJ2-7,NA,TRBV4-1,CASSQAGGQAYEQYF
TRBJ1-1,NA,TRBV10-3,CAIGQGAGTEAFF
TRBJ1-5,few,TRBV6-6,CASFSMRDSQNQPQHF
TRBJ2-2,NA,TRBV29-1,CSVERGAGELFF
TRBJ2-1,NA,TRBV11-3,CASSTTSGPYNEQFF
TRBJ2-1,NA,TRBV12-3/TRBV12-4,CASTRTAYNEQFF
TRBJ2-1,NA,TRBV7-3,CASSLSAGGHHEQFF
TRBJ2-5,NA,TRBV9,CASSVGGSAGGPQGAQYF
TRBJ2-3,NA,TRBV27,CASSLMGGVGTDTQYF
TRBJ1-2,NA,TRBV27,CASSTDGANYGYTF
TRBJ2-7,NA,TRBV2,CASRASGVSSYEQYF
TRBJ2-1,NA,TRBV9,CASSVDHRGLAGTNEQFF
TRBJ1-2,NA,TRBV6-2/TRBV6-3,CASSRANYGYTF
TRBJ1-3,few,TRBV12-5,CASGLVLEGAAGNTIYF
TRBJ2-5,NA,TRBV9,CASSVDSGGQETQYF
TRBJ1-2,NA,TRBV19,CASSRSSGYGYTF
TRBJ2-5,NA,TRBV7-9,CASSSLGQGPRETQYF
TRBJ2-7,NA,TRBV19,CASKAGPLLREQYF
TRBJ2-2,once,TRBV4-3,CASSQRAARTGELFF
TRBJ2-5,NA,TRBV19,CASSTVVTGIETQYF
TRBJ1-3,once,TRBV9,CASSVEHSGNTIYF
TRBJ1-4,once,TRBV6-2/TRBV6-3,CASSYRNREAEKLFF
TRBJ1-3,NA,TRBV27,CASSSFAGKRTSGNTIYF
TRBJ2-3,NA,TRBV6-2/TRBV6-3,CASSPTGPPSTDTQYF
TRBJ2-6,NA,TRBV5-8,CASSLDSGAGANVLTF
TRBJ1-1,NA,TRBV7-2,CASSPGTGGRVKNTEAFF
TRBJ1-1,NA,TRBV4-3,CASSQDARMAEAFF
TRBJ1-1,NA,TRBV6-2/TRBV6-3,CASSYKGVVAFF
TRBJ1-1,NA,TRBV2,CATKQGANTEAFF
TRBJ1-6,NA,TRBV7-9,CASSPGTGAPLHF
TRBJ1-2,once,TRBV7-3,CASSLTRDSRYGYTF
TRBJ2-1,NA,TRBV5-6,CASQDLVYNEQFF
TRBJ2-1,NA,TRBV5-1,CASSLDVQASYNEQFF
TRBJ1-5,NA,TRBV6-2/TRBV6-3,CASSRLQGAGQPQHF
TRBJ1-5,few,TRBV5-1,CASSSRQGSNQPQHF
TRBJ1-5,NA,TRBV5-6,CASSSRQGPGEQPQHF
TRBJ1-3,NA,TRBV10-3,CAISDMIVTDSGNTIYF
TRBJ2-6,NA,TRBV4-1,CASSQDLGTGANVLTF
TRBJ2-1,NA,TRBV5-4,CASSPDLYGDNEQFF
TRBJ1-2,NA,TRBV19,CASAQGAQAYRYTF
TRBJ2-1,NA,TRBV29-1,CSGAWRGAGGEQFF
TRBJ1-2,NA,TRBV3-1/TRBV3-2,CASRQTLNYGYTF
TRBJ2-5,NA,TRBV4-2,CASSGLLRDRVETQYF
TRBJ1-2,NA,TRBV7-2,CASSLTAGGQGYTF
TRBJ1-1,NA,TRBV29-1,CSVVSRTGNTEAFF
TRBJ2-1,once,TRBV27,CATKGLAGGHTKENEQFF